This T cell receptor beta chain was identified during a study of blood T cell repertoires in COVID-19. For the study at large: Sources were T cells, B-cell-depleted T cells, or PBMCs; the material itself was cDNA or gDNA.

Per germline, CDR1 SGHRS and CDR2 YFSETQ. V was clipped by 1 base and J by 6 bases; unmatched bases: 6. The CDR3 runs 16 residues. Here immunoSEQ multiplex PCR was the method, and the copy in TCRdb shows in-frame clones only, minus some. The sample shows roughly 150,000 clones, approximately 77% of them seen only once. The specimen sequenced was PBMCs or T cells enriched from blood (not recorded which). The J gene is TRBJ2-2, the V gene TRBV5-1, with 10 nucleotides matching TRBD1. This TCR was sampled from a man between 60 and 75 years old who had recovered from COVID-19. CDR3 region: CASSLNGDRGSGELFF. The CDR3 DNA reads TGCGCCAGCAGCTTGAATGGGGACAGGGGTTCCGGGGAGCTGTTTTTT.